This passage covers 4 T cell receptor beta chains from one sample sequenced in a study of radiation and T cells in renal cell carcinoma. Time point meaning: blood 2 weeks post-SBRT. The treatment is: 15 Gy SBRT to primary tumor, nephrectomy 4 weeks later. The assay was immunoSEQ multiplex PCR, and TCRdb's table has in-frame clones only and misses some. In the table there are some 150,000 clones, around 90% of which are singletons. This sample comprised blood, obtained from a patient whose treatment included radiotherapy and nephrectomy. These receptors were taken from a woman aged 50 to 60 with renal cell carcinoma.

This clone was observed a few times. The chain is built from TRBV5-6 and TRBJ2-7; weak D call: TRBD2 (6 bases). The CDR3 has 17 amino acids. The germline gives CDR1 SGHDT, CDR2 YYEEEE. Trimming removed 6 bases from V and 4 bases from J, with 26 bases in between. The CDR3: CASTSLDYLRNPYEQYF. CDR3 bases: TGTGCCAGCACCAGCCTGGACTACCTCCGAAACCCTTACGAGCAGTACTTC.

The gene calls are TRBV30 and TRBJ2-1; no reliable D call. The V end was cut by 0 bases, the J end by 8 bases, with 8 bases between. CDR3 length: 12 residues. Germline V gene data show CDR1 as GTSNPN and CDR2 as SVGIG (reference sequence). This chain's CDR3 is CAWSVSRDEQFF. CDR3 DNA: TGTGCCTGGAGTGTAAGTAGGGATGAGCAGTTCTTC.

This chain joins TRBV2 and TRBJ2-7; D remains ambiguous. Germline V gives CDR1 SNHLY, CDR2 FYNNEI. V lost 2 bases, J lost 4 bases, and 12 bases lay in between. The CDR3 has 14 residues. The CDR3 sequence is CASSESAGRYEQYF. CDR3 coding DNA: TGTGCCAGCAGTGAATCGGCTGGACGATACGAGCAGTACTTC.

This rearrangement joins TRBV6-5 to TRBJ1-1; no clear D. This CDR3 is built from 16 residues. V was pared by 4 bases and J by 4 bases, with 19 bases between. Germline V gene lookup returns CDR1 MNHEY and CDR2 SVGAGI. The CDR3 sequence: CASSSPGGGRVTEAFF. The CDR3 DNA reads TGTGCCAGCAGTTCCCCTGGAGGAGGTCGGGTCACTGAAGCTTTCTTT.